This T cell receptor beta chain derives from a study of OX40 agonist ivuxolimab in advanced cancers. On the study more broadly: Partial responses occurred in three patients (one hepatocellular carcinoma, two cutaneous melanoma).

The germline V and J ends were trimmed by 3 bases and 1 base, with 6 bases remaining between them. The germline gives CDR1 LNHNV, CDR2 YYDKDF (reference sequence). CDR3 length equals 13 residues. The assay was immunoSEQ multiplex PCR, and TCRdb's table has in-frame clones only and misses some. Found here are 40,000 to 60,000 clones, around 82% of them singletons; the top ten hold 3%. The gene calls are TRBV15 and TRBJ2-5; D remains ambiguous. This TCR was sampled from an adult with an advanced solid tumor such as melanoma, head and neck, liver or kidney cancer. Sequencing used CD4+ or CD8+ T cells sorted from blood, obtained in a trial of the OX40 agonist ivuxolimab. CDR3 loop: CATSRGTQETQYF. Written as DNA, the CDR3 is TGTGCCACCAGCAGGGGCACCCAAGAGACCCAGTACTTC.